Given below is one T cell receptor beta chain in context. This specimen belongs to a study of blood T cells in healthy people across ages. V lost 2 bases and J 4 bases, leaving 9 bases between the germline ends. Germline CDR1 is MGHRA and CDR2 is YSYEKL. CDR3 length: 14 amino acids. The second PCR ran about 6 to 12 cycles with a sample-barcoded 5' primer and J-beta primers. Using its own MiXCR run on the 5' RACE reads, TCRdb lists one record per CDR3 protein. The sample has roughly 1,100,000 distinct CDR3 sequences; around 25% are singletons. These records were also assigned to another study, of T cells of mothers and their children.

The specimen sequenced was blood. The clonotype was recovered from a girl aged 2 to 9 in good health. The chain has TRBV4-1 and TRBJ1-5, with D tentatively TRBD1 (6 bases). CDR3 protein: CASSQTTGNQPQHF. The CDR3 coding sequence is TGCGCCAGCAGCCAAACTACAGGGAATCAGCCCCAGCATTTT.